Below, 7 T cell receptor beta chains from the same sample are listed, as sequenced in a study of blood T cell repertoires in COVID-19. Generated by immunoSEQ multiplex PCR, the TCRdb table keeps only in-frame clones and is missing some. Counted here are about 220,000 clones, 84% occurring once; the ten biggest clones make up about 9%. Sequenced: peripheral blood. Receptors were obtained from a man aged 50-60 years with active or convalescent COVID-19.

This chain joins TRBV6-1 and TRBJ1-2; D gene uncertain. V lost 2 bases and J lost 2, with 12 bases in between. This CDR3 is 15 amino acids long. Germline V gene lookup returns CDR1 MNHNS and CDR2 SASEGT. The CDR3 DNA sequence: TGTGCCAGCAGTGAATTGAACAGTCTGAACTATGGCTACACCTTC. Residues: CASSELNSLNYGYTF.

This clone turned up a few times. The chain couples TRBV29-1 to TRBJ1-1; D might be TRBD1 (6 bases). Looked up from germline, CDR1 is SQVTM and CDR2 is ANQGSEA. The length of the CDR3 is 14 residues. V was trimmed by 5 bases and J by 2 bases, leaving 15 bases between them. The CDR3 bases are TGCAGCGTTCCGTTTTCAGGGGCCAACACTGAAGCTTTCTTT. It codes for CSVPFSGANTEAFF.

The rearrangement links TRBV20-1 to TRBJ2-7, with TRBD2 as a possible D gene (5 bases). This CDR3 contains 11 residues. Germline V gene data show CDR1 as DFQATT and CDR2 as SNEGSKA (reference sequence). V lost 6 bases to trimming and J lost 4 bases, with 10 bases between them. Here the CDR3 DNA reads TGCAGTGCAGGACTCAAATACGAGCAGTACGTC. Amino acids: CSAGLKYEQYV.

This chain joins TRBV4-1 and TRBJ2-2; the D gene is possibly TRBD1 (5 bases). V dropped 3 bases and J dropped 2 bases, with 10 bases sitting between them. This CDR3 is built from 15 residues. Germline loops: CDR1 MGHRA, CDR2 YSYEKL. The CDR3 reads CASSQAQGNTGELFF. The CDR3 coding sequence is TGCGCCAGCAGCCAGGCTCAGGGAAACACCGGGGAGCTGTTTTTT.

J is TRBJ2-4 and V is TRBV11-2; possibly TRBD1 for D (6 bases). Germline CDR1 SGHAT, CDR2 FQNNGV. V was trimmed by 5 bases and J by 7 bases, leaving 21 bases between them. CDR3 length: 16 residues. DNA for the CDR3: TGTGCCAGCAGCCCCGTCAGGGGCTCTATAGAGAACATTCAGTACTTC. Its protein is CASSPVRGSIENIQYF.

This clone was counted between two and nine times. This rearrangement joins TRBV2 to TRBJ1-1; D not resolved. CDR3 length: 15 amino acids. CDR1 is SNHLY and CDR2 is FYNNEI in the germline V gene. Trimming cost V 5 bases and J 2 bases, with 15 bases left between them. CDR3 sequence reads: CASSQLGSSNTEAFF. CDR3 bases: TGTGCCAGCAGTCAACTCGGGAGCAGTAACACTGAAGCTTTCTTT.

The genes are TRBV5-5 and TRBJ1-3, with TRBD1 matching over 8 bases. This CDR3 is built from 14 residues. Unmatched junction bases numbered 6, after V lost 1 base and J lost 9 bases. Looked up from germline, CDR1 is SGHKS and CDR2 is YYEKEE (reference sequence). CDR3 region: CASSLRQGAATIYF. The CDR3 DNA reads TGTGCCAGCAGCTTGCGGCAGGGGGCGGCCACCATATATTTT. Full variable domain (remainder filled in from reference TRBV5-5 and TRBJ1-3): DAGVTQSPTHLIKTRGQQVTLRCSPISGHKSVSWYQQVLGQGPQFIFQYYEKEERGRGNFPDRFSARQFPNYSSELNVNALLLGDSALYLCASSLRQGAATIYFGEGSWLTVV.